This TCR beta chain was recovered during a study of cytomegalovirus exposure and HLA in healthy donors. Study summary: Per a later analysis, the 666 first-cohort and approximately 120 validation repertoires shared one platform.

The table came from immunoSEQ multiplex PCR; TCRdb's copy has only in-frame clones and leaves some out. The top ten clones hold roughly 1.5% of a sample with about 190,000 clones, more than 70% of them seen once. The V and J ends lost 5 bases and 7 bases respectively, with 9 bases between them. CDR1 DFQATT and CDR2 SNEGSKA come from the germline V gene (reference sequence). The CDR3 is 11 residues long. Sequencing was performed on PBMCs. The chain links TRBV20-1 to TRBJ2-1; D is uncertain. This TCR came from a young woman in good health and CMV-seronegative. The CDR3 bases are TGCAGTGCTTGGGTGGAGAATGAGCAGTTCTTC. Translating it yields CSAWVENEQFF.